This T cell receptor beta chain was captured by sequencing in a study of T cell responses to AZD1222 COVID-19 vaccine. Study-level points and caveats: Only a handful of AZD1222 recipients, about six in all, had baseline seropositivity. White British donors predominated, females outnumbered males, and clonal diversity was possibly underestimated. Repertoire collection took place solely once the T cell response had peaked.

The data were produced by immunoSEQ multiplex PCR, yet TCRdb's version contains in-frame clones alone and is incomplete. The data contain tens of thousands of clones, around nine tenths of them singletons. Regarding this clone: Its cognate antigen is unknown.

The CDR3 contains 11 residues. Trimming stripped 3 bases from V and 6 bases from J, with 6 bases between. Germline V gene sequence: CDR1 LGHDT, CDR2 YNNKEL (reference sequence). The sequenced sample was peripheral blood, obtained on day 0 of MenACWY control vaccination. V usage is TRBV3-1 (or the pseudogene TRBV3-2) and J usage is TRBJ2-7, with a weak D call TRBD2 (5 bases). The clonotype comes from an adult in good health. CDR3 in amino acids: CASSQEVEQYF. The DNA of the CDR3 is TGTGCCAGCAGCCAGGAGGTCGAGCAGTACTTC.